A selection of T cell receptor beta chains follows, all from one sample in a study of vaccination effects on CD4 cells after COVID-19. These receptors' antigens are unknown. Libraries were prepared by immunoSEQ multiplex PCR; TCRdb keeps only in-frame clonotypes and omits some of them. The sample yields about 59,000 clones, about 78% seen once. Here the sequenced sample was CD4+ T cells from PBMCs cultured with HCoV-OC43 spike peptides, taken after COVID-19 vaccination. These receptors all stem from a human donor who received a COVID-19 vaccine. Each CDR3 is given without its conserved first and last residue. The order of the fields is J gene, V gene, clone size, CDR3 length, CDR3 protein. Clone size is stated in some rows and not others, as once, few, many or a class when expanded.

TRBJ1-3,TRBV28,NA,11,ASSPTVLNTIY
TRBJ2-1,TRBV9,NA,13,ASSVRGGAVNEQF
TRBJ2-2,TRBV5-4,NA,14,ASSLGFRANTGELF
TRBJ2-2,TRBV2,few,13,ASSELRGYTGELF
TRBJ1-1,TRBV6-6,once,12,ASRSERLNTEAF
TRBJ2-2,TRBV11-2,once,16,ASSPYPRSRANTGELF
TRBJ2-1,TRBV11-2,NA,12,ASSRTRDRNEQF
TRBJ2-1,TRBV5-5,NA,12,ASSPWEGVREQF
TRBJ2-6,TRBV19,NA,12,ASNFGTGANVLT
TRBJ1-3,TRBV3-1/TRBV3-2,NA,12,ASSQTGGGNTIY
TRBJ2-1,TRBV6-1,NA,15,ASSDPHGASFYNEQF
TRBJ2-2,TRBV20-1,NA,13,SASRQNKNTGELF
TRBJ1-6,TRBV27,NA,12,ASSLVGTNSPLH
TRBJ1-1,TRBV6-5,NA,11,AIQRRQSAEAF
TRBJ1-4,TRBV30,once,11,AWSVLRNEKLF
TRBJ2-5,TRBV2,NA,14,ASSGPSGTSGETQY
TRBJ1-2,TRBV9,NA,17,ASSVAETSYPKATYGYT
TRBJ1-4,TRBV4-2,NA,13,ASSQGDRENEKLF
TRBJ2-1,TRBV7-2,NA,10,ASSPAAGFQF
TRBJ2-2,TRBV10-1,NA,17,ASSESGYMGHLNTGELF
TRBJ1-2,TRBV19,once,12,ASTLDRRPEGYT
TRBJ1-5,TRBV3-1/TRBV3-2,few,14,ASSPTVGGSNQPQH
TRBJ2-2,TRBV6-5,NA,12,ASNYQGVQGELF
TRBJ1-5,TRBV7-2,NA,11,ASSLGDYQPQH
TRBJ2-5,TRBV5-1,NA,12,ASSLDGAGETQY
TRBJ2-3,TRBV3-1/TRBV3-2,NA,11,ASGLQGADTQY
TRBJ1-1,TRBV5-4,NA,12,ASSPNTGVDEAF
TRBJ1-1,TRBV2,NA,11,ASSYTRDTEAF
TRBJ1-4,TRBV5-1,NA,14,ASSLSTGTSNEKLF
TRBJ1-1,TRBV5-1,few,13,ASSMGTGAGTEAF
TRBJ2-3,TRBV2,NA,14,ASSVQTGSSRDTQY
TRBJ1-6,TRBV27,once,13,ASSSLAPTGSPLH
TRBJ2-5,TRBV5-1,once,14,ASRGLAGGSQETQY
TRBJ2-6,TRBV6-5,once,11,ASSQGMLNVLT
TRBJ1-5,TRBV19,NA,11,ASSISRNQPQH
TRBJ1-1,TRBV6-5,NA,11,ASSRDMNTEAF
TRBJ1-2,TRBV3-1/TRBV3-2,NA,14,ASRKSGTETSYGYT
TRBJ2-5,TRBV5-1,NA,13,ASSIRTGREETQY
TRBJ2-3,TRBV4-1,NA,15,ASSQARGPFSADTQY
TRBJ2-1,TRBV10-3,NA,11,AIRDRVYNEQF
TRBJ2-1,TRBV7-9,NA,9,ASSLKAEQF
TRBJ1-2,TRBV24-1,NA,12,ATSDQGGAYGYT
TRBJ1-5,TRBV18,NA,11,ASSPSIDQPQH
TRBJ1-2,TRBV24-1,NA,11,ATRTGTENGYT
TRBJ2-1,TRBV28,NA,13,ASRLYGGETNEQF
TRBJ1-5,TRBV20-1,few,11,SASIIGGGSQH
TRBJ1-6,TRBV2,NA,11,ASSEGSGSPLH
TRBJ1-3,TRBV9,NA,12,ASSVSGYGNTIY
TRBJ2-3,TRBV24-1,NA,14,ATSDIGTSGTDTQY
TRBJ1-2,TRBV2,NA,11,ASSDAIAYGYT